This is a list of T cell receptor beta chains from one sample in a study of cytomegalovirus exposure and HLA in healthy donors. Using immunoSEQ multiplex PCR, the repertoire was profiled, and TCRdb retains in-frame clones only, with some absent. Among approximately 33,000 clones listed, around 50% were seen once. Input material: PBMCs. These receptors came from a woman in her 40s in good health and CMV-seropositive. CDR3s include the opening cysteine and the closing phenylalanine or tryptophan. D genes are given only for firm matches. Only some rows state a clone size, as once, few, many or a class for expanded clones.

>.|TRBJ2-3|TRBV6-5|.
TGTGCCAGCAGGGTCAGGGGCTTTGTGACAGATACGCAGTATTTT
CASRVRGFVTDTQYF
>.|TRBJ2-7|TRBV4-2|.
TGTACCAGCAGCCAAGACGGGGAGAGCGAGCAGTACTTC
CTSSQDGESEQYF
>TRBD1|TRBJ1-6|TRBV7-9|few
TGTGCCACCGGACAGGGCGGCAATTCACCCCTCCACTTT
CATGQGGNSPLHF
>.|TRBJ2-5|TRBV21-1|.
TGTGCCAGCAGCAAATCCTCAGGGGAAGAGACCCAGTACTTC
CASSKSSGEETQYF
>TRBD1|TRBJ1-2|TRBV28|few
TGTGCCAGCAGTGAGCTGGACAGGGTGAACTATGGCTACACCTTC
CASSELDRVNYGYTF
>.|TRBJ2-1|TRBV5-1|once
TGCGCCAGCAGCTTGGAGCGGACAGAAGTCAACAATGAGCAGTTCTTC
CASSLERTEVNNEQFF
>TRBD1|TRBJ1-1|TRBV11-3|.
TGTGCCAGCAGCGCCACAGGGGTCGGGGGTACTGAAGCTTTCTTT
CASSATGVGGTEAFF
>.|TRBJ1-2|TRBV7-2|few
TGTGCCAGCAGCCCACGACATCTGGTCTCTGGCTACACCTTC
CASSPRHLVSGYTF
>TRBD1|TRBJ2-7|TRBV11-2|.
TGTGCCAGCAGCTTAGATTACAGGGGACCCTACGAGCAGTACTTC
CASSLDYRGPYEQYF
>TRBD1|TRBJ2-2|TRBV28|.
TGTGCCAGCAGTAACCGGGACAGGGTCACCGGGGAGCTGTTTTTT
CASSNRDRVTGELFF
>TRBD1|TRBJ2-4|TRBV2|.
TGTGCCAGCACTAGGGGGCAAACCTGGGGCAAAAACATTCAGTACTTC
CASTRGQTWGKNIQYF
>.|TRBJ1-6|TRBV4-1|many
TGCGCCAGCAGCCAAGAGATTTTTACGGCTCTAGGGGGATCATATTCACCCCTCCACTTT
CASSQEIFTALGGSYSPLHF
>TRBD1|TRBJ1-1|TRBV28|.
TGTGCCAGCAGTCCCCCGACAGGGGTGAACACTGAAGCTTTCTTT
CASSPPTGVNTEAFF
>TRBD1|TRBJ2-7|TRBV9|few
TGTGCCAGCAGCGCCTCGACAGGGGGGTTTTACGAGCAGTACTTC
CASSASTGGFYEQYF
>TRBD2|TRBJ2-1|TRBV5-4|few
TGTGCCAGCAGCCCTAGCGGGGCTCCCTCCTACAATGAGCAGTTCTTC
CASSPSGAPSYNEQFF
>.|TRBJ2-2|TRBV28|.
TGTGCCAGCACCGAGACTGGGAGAGTCGGGGAGCTGTTTTTT
CASTETGRVGELFF
>TRBD1|TRBJ1-5|TRBV7-2|.
TGTGCCAGCAGCTTAGGACAGGGAGTGGGAGATCAGCCCCAGCATTTT
CASSLGQGVGDQPQHF
>TRBD2|TRBJ2-2|TRBV25-1|.
TGTGCCAGCAGTGAGGGGGGGAAGGGAGACACCGGGGAGCTGTTTTTT
CASSEGGKGDTGELFF
>.|TRBJ1-2|TRBV4-3|.
TGCGCCAGCAGCCAAGTGTGGGGGGGTAACTATGGCTACACCTTC
CASSQVWGGNYGYTF
>.|TRBJ2-2|TRBV7-6|.
TGTGCCAGCAGCTCCCTAGCGACCTCGCCTGACACCGGGGAGCTGTTTTTT
CASSSLATSPDTGELFF
>TRBD1|TRBJ1-4|TRBV6-6|.
TGTGCCAGCGCCGGCTATCCTCAGGGGGATGAAAAACTGTTTTTT
CASAGYPQGDEKLFF
>TRBD2|TRBJ2-7|TRBV10-3|.
TGTGCCATCAGTGAGGTTAGCGGGGCCTTCTCCTACGAGCAGTACTTC
CAISEVSGAFSYEQYF
>.|TRBJ2-7|TRBV5-1|.
TGCGCCAGCAGCTTATCAGTGGCAACCTACGAGCAGTACTTC
CASSLSVATYEQYF
>TRBD2|TRBJ2-1|TRBV19|.
TGTGCCAGTAGTAGGGCTAGCGGGGGGATCTTAACTGTTTACAATGAGCAGTTCTTC
CASSRASGGILTVYNEQFF
>TRBD1|TRBJ1-3|TRBV29-1|.
TGCAGCGTGTCGGACAGGGAGGTTTCTGGAAACACCATATATTTT
CSVSDREVSGNTIYF
>.|TRBJ2-1|TRBV4-1|.
TGCGCCAGCAGCCAAGTTCAGGGGCGGAATGAGCAGTTCTTC
CASSQVQGRNEQFF
>TRBD2|TRBJ2-7|TRBV2|few
TGTGCCAGCAGTGAAGCCCCTAGCGGGGGAGGCTACGAGCAGTACTTC
CASSEAPSGGGYEQYF
>TRBD2|TRBJ2-1|TRBV7-3|once
TGTGCCAGCAGCCGGGGGGGGAATGAGCAGTTCTTC
CASSRGGNEQFF
>.|TRBJ2-2|TRBV6-1|.
TGTGCCAGCAGTAACAGGGACACCGGGGAGCTGTTTTTT
CASSNRDTGELFF
>TRBD1|TRBJ1-1|TRBV11-2|.
TGTGCTAGCAGCTTGACAGGGGGGAACACTGAAGCTTTCTTT
CASSLTGGNTEAFF
>TRBD1|TRBJ2-3|TRBV2|.
TGTGCCAGCAGAGACAGGGGTTCAGCCGATACGCAGTATTTT
CASRDRGSADTQYF
>.|TRBJ2-3|TRBV11-2|few
TGTGCCAGCATGTCGTCTCGGGGGACAGATACGCAGTATTTT
CASMSSRGTDTQYF
>TRBD1|TRBJ1-3|TRBV9|.
TGTGCCAGCAGCTCCGGACAGGCGGCTGGAAACACCATATATTTT
CASSSGQAAGNTIYF
>.|TRBJ1-2|TRBV18|.
TGTGCCAGCTCACCAGGGGGAGGGGACTATGGCTACACCTTC
CASSPGGGDYGYTF
>.|TRBJ1-6|TRBV18|.
TGTGCCAGCTCAGCGTTGCCTTCGGATTCACCCCTCCACTTT
CASSALPSDSPLHF
>TRBD2|TRBJ2-3|TRBV6-6|many
TGTGCCAGCAGTACTAGACTAGCGGGTAGGACAGATACGCAGTATTTT
CASSTRLAGRTDTQYF
>TRBD2|TRBJ2-7|TRBV7-8|.
TGTGCCAGCAGCCAAACTAGCGGGGGGGCCTACGAGCAGTACTTC
CASSQTSGGAYEQYF
>TRBD1|TRBJ1-6|TRBV5-1|.
TGCGCCAGCAGCTCTGAGACAGGGGATAAACCTCTTCCCCTCCACTTT
CASSSETGDKPLPLHF
>.|TRBJ2-7|TRBV7-9|.
TGTGCCAGCAGCCCGATTTTAACGGGGTCGAACGAGCAGTACTTC
CASSPILTGSNEQYF
>TRBD1|TRBJ1-2|TRBV7-3|.
TGTGCCAGCAGCCAAAACCGGGACAGCAACTATGGCTACACCTTC
CASSQNRDSNYGYTF
>TRBD2|TRBJ2-2|TRBV7-9|few
TGTGCCAGCAGCAACCTAGCGGGGGACACCGGGGAGCTGTTTTTT
CASSNLAGDTGELFF
>.|TRBJ1-1|TRBV12-5|medium-sized
TGTGCTAGTGGTTGGGGGGGGAACACTGAAGCTTTCTTT
CASGWGGNTEAFF
>TRBD2|TRBJ2-2|TRBV19|.
TGTGCCAGTGCGAGGTCTAGCGGAAACACCGGGGAGCTGTTTTTT
CASARSSGNTGELFF
>.|TRBJ2-1|TRBV2|.
TGTGCCAGCAGTGGCTCTCAGGGGGCCGGGGGGGAGCAGTTCTTC
CASSGSQGAGGEQFF
>TRBD1|TRBJ1-2|TRBV7-8|.
TGTGCCAGCAGCTTAGGCAGGGGGGACTATGGCTACACCTTC
CASSLGRGDYGYTF
>.|TRBJ2-1|TRBV4-2|.
TGTGCCAGCAGCCAAGAGGACGGGGTCCCCTACAATGAGCAGTTCTTC
CASSQEDGVPYNEQFF
>TRBD1|TRBJ1-5|TRBV18|.
TGTGCCAGCTCACCGGGACAGGGGCCCAATCAGCCCCAGCATTTT
CASSPGQGPNQPQHF
>TRBD2|TRBJ2-1|TRBV7-9|.
TGTGCCAGCAGCTTAGCGCTCGGGGGGACCTACAATGAGCAGTTCTTC
CASSLALGGTYNEQFF
>TRBD2|TRBJ2-3|TRBV7-2|.
TGTGCCAGCAGCTTGCGACTAGCGGGGGAAGTTGATACGCAGTATTTT
CASSLRLAGEVDTQYF
>TRBD1|TRBJ2-7|TRBV10-3|.
TGTGCCACAGAAGCCGGGACAGGGGACTACGAGCAGTACTTC
CATEAGTGDYEQYF
>.|TRBJ2-2|TRBV18|.
TGTGCCAGCTCACCGACTACAGCCGGGGAGCTGTTTTTT
CASSPTTAGELFF